A single TCR beta chain is shown here with its context. The data are from a study of blood T cell repertoires in COVID-19. Study context: From the United States, Italy and Spain came samples of acute and convalescent COVID-19.

Per the original methods: Using reference gene primer amplification, nucleated cell counts were estimated. TCRdb keeps only in-frame clones here, not all; method: immunoSEQ multiplex PCR. The V and J calls and clone size are taken from that table; D and trimming were inferred from the DNA. The repertoire holds around 110,000 clones, with approximately 80% as singletons. The receptor was isolated from a man between 65 and 79 years old with active or convalescent COVID-19. The material sequenced was peripheral blood.

As DNA, the CDR3 is TGTGCCAGCTCACAGGGACTAGCGGGGGGACGCAATCAAGAGACCCAGTACTTC. This codes for CASSQGLAGGRNQETQYF. The chain is built from TRBV18 and TRBJ2-5; 15 bases are shared with TRBD2. The CDR3 has 18 amino acids. Germline trimming cut 4 bases from V and 2 bases from J; bases unmatched to any gene: 8. Looked up from germline, CDR1 is KGHSH and CDR2 is LQKENI.